A selection of T cell receptor beta chains follows, all from one sample in a study of cytomegalovirus exposure and HLA in healthy donors. Some clones are missing from TCRdb's copy, which holds only in-frame ones; the method was immunoSEQ multiplex PCR. The profile shows roughly 250,000 clones, approximately 85% of them singletons. The sample taken for sequencing was PBMCs. These receptors all come from a woman in her forties in good health and CMV-seropositive. Each CDR3 is given with its conserved first and last residue. Each record gives: J gene, V gene, D gene, clone size, CDR3 DNA, CDR3 protein. The D gene is left open where the match is weak. The size field is filled for only some rows; it gives once, few, many or a size class.

J gene: TRBJ1-1
V gene: TRBV9
D gene: NA
clone size: once
CDR3 DNA: TGTGCCAGCAGCGATCCCCTCCGGAGGGATGAAGCTTTCTTT
CDR3 protein: CASSDPLRRDEAFF

J gene: TRBJ2-1
V gene: TRBV4-2
D gene: TRBD2
clone size: NA
CDR3 DNA: TGTGCCAGCAGCCATGCGGGAGCCGATGAGCAGTTCTTC
CDR3 protein: CASSHAGADEQFF

J gene: TRBJ2-2
V gene: TRBV27
D gene: TRBD2
clone size: once
CDR3 DNA: TGTGCCAGCAGTTACCACCTAGCGGGGCCGGGCGAGGGCGGGGAGCTGTTTTTT
CDR3 protein: CASSYHLAGPGEGGELFF

J gene: TRBJ2-5
V gene: TRBV7-9
D gene: NA
clone size: NA
CDR3 DNA: TGTTCCAGCAGCTTCGCGCCGACTAGTCGGCAAGAGACCCAGTACTTC
CDR3 protein: CSSSFAPTSRQETQYF

J gene: TRBJ2-7
V gene: TRBV11-2
D gene: TRBD2
clone size: NA
CDR3 DNA: TGTGCCAGCAGCCCTCTACGGACTAGTTCGACCTACGAGCAGTACTTC
CDR3 protein: CASSPLRTSSTYEQYF

J gene: TRBJ1-4
V gene: TRBV7-6
D gene: TRBD1
clone size: NA
CDR3 DNA: TGTGCCAGCAGCATTTCGGACAGGGTCGGAGGAGAAAAACTGTTTTTT
CDR3 protein: CASSISDRVGGEKLFF

J gene: TRBJ2-4
V gene: TRBV5-4
D gene: NA
clone size: NA
CDR3 DNA: TGTGCCAGCAGCCCTGGGGCGAATTCCAAAAACATTCAGTACTTC
CDR3 protein: CASSPGANSKNIQYF

J gene: TRBJ2-5
V gene: TRBV28
D gene: NA
clone size: NA
CDR3 DNA: TGTGCCAGCACCTCGGGGGAAGAGACCCAGTACTTC
CDR3 protein: CASTSGEETQYF

J gene: TRBJ2-2
V gene: TRBV27
D gene: NA
clone size: NA
CDR3 DNA: TGTGCCAGCAGTCTTAAGACTCCGGGTCCTTTTAACACCGGGGAGCTGTTTTTT
CDR3 protein: CASSLKTPGPFNTGELFF

J gene: TRBJ2-7
V gene: TRBV28
D gene: TRBD1
clone size: NA
CDR3 DNA: TGTGCCAGCAGTCCGTATGCCGGGACAGCAGTCTACGAGCAGTACTTC
CDR3 protein: CASSPYAGTAVYEQYF

J gene: TRBJ2-5
V gene: TRBV5-8
D gene: NA
clone size: NA
CDR3 DNA: TGTGCCAGCAGCCAAGCAGAGACCCAGTACTTC
CDR3 protein: CASSQAETQYF

J gene: TRBJ1-3
V gene: TRBV11-2
D gene: NA
clone size: NA
CDR3 DNA: TGTGCCAGCAGCTTGAGGGAGTCTGGAAACACCATATATTTT
CDR3 protein: CASSLRESGNTIYF

J gene: TRBJ2-1
V gene: TRBV28
D gene: TRBD2
clone size: NA
CDR3 DNA: TGTGCCAGCAGTAACCTAGCTGCTAGCGGGATGGACAATGAGCAGTTCTTC
CDR3 protein: CASSNLAASGMDNEQFF

J gene: TRBJ1-3
V gene: TRBV30
D gene: NA
clone size: once
CDR3 DNA: TGTGCCTGGAGTAAACCGCGGTTAATCTCTGGAAACACCATATATTTT
CDR3 protein: CAWSKPRLISGNTIYF

J gene: TRBJ1-6
V gene: TRBV19
D gene: NA
clone size: few
CDR3 DNA: TGTGCCACCCACCTGACAGTTTCACCCCTCCACTTT
CDR3 protein: CATHLTVSPLHF

J gene: TRBJ2-7
V gene: TRBV5-4
D gene: NA
clone size: NA
CDR3 DNA: TGTGCCAGCAGCTTGGTAGAAAGGGACAACGAGCAGTACTTC
CDR3 protein: CASSLVERDNEQYF

J gene: TRBJ2-7
V gene: TRBV5-1
D gene: TRBD2
clone size: NA
CDR3 DNA: TGCGCCAGCAGCTTGGCCGCTAGCGGGCCACCCTCCTACGAGCAGTACTTC
CDR3 protein: CASSLAASGPPSYEQYF

J gene: TRBJ1-1
V gene: TRBV29-1
D gene: TRBD1
clone size: NA
CDR3 DNA: TGCAGCGTTGTTGAGGGACAGGGAGCTTTCTTT
CDR3 protein: CSVVEGQGAFF

J gene: TRBJ1-5
V gene: TRBV7-9
D gene: TRBD1
clone size: NA
CDR3 DNA: TGTGCCAGCAGCGAAGGACAGGCGCTCAATCAGCCCCAGCATTTT
CDR3 protein: CASSEGQALNQPQHF

J gene: TRBJ2-2
V gene: TRBV27
D gene: TRBD1
clone size: NA
CDR3 DNA: TGTGCCAGCAGTGTCCGACAGGGGGCAGGCACCGGGGAGCTGTTTTTT
CDR3 protein: CASSVRQGAGTGELFF

J gene: TRBJ2-2
V gene: TRBV5-4
D gene: TRBD1
clone size: NA
CDR3 DNA: TGTGCCACCCAACAGGGGGCGCGAACCGGGGAGCTGTTTTTT
CDR3 protein: CATQQGARTGELFF

J gene: TRBJ1-1
V gene: TRBV6-5
D gene: TRBD1
clone size: NA
CDR3 DNA: TGTGCCAGCAGTTATCGGACAGGGGGATCGGGGCTTGAAGCTTTCTTT
CDR3 protein: CASSYRTGGSGLEAFF

J gene: TRBJ2-1
V gene: TRBV5-1
D gene: TRBD2
clone size: NA
CDR3 DNA: TGCGCCAGCAGCTTACTAGCGGGAGTCGTCGATGAGCAGTTCTTC
CDR3 protein: CASSLLAGVVDEQFF

J gene: TRBJ2-7
V gene: TRBV4-3
D gene: TRBD2
clone size: NA
CDR3 DNA: TGCGCCAGCAGCCAAGCGGTAGCGGGAGAAACTTACGAGCAGTACTTC
CDR3 protein: CASSQAVAGETYEQYF

J gene: TRBJ1-1
V gene: TRBV7-6
D gene: NA
clone size: NA
CDR3 DNA: TGTGCCAGCAGCTTAGCGGCGGTCTTCAACACTGAAGCTTTCTTT
CDR3 protein: CASSLAAVFNTEAFF

J gene: TRBJ1-4
V gene: TRBV4-3
D gene: NA
clone size: NA
CDR3 DNA: TGCGCCAGCAGCCAGCCCCGGGGGGACAACTATAATGAAAAACTGTTTTTT
CDR3 protein: CASSQPRGDNYNEKLFF

J gene: TRBJ2-3
V gene: TRBV9
D gene: NA
clone size: once
CDR3 DNA: TGTGCCAGCAAGGGGGAGTGGTCAGATACGCAGTATTTT
CDR3 protein: CASKGEWSDTQYF

J gene: TRBJ2-5
V gene: TRBV28
D gene: NA
clone size: NA
CDR3 DNA: TGTGCCAGCAGTTTATATCGACTCGCAGGGGAGACCCAGTACTTC
CDR3 protein: CASSLYRLAGETQYF

J gene: TRBJ2-7
V gene: TRBV4-2
D gene: TRBD1
clone size: NA
CDR3 DNA: TGTGCCAGCAGCCAAGATATGGCAGGGGGCTACTACGAGCAGTACTTC
CDR3 protein: CASSQDMAGGYYEQYF

J gene: TRBJ2-1
V gene: TRBV6-5
D gene: TRBD2
clone size: NA
CDR3 DNA: TGTGCCAGCAGTTACTGGTCTAGCGGGAGTCTCAATGAGCAGTTCTTC
CDR3 protein: CASSYWSSGSLNEQFF

J gene: TRBJ2-3
V gene: TRBV30
D gene: TRBD2
clone size: once
CDR3 DNA: TGTGCCTGGAACCCTGGACTAGCGGGCACAGATACGCAGTATTTT
CDR3 protein: CAWNPGLAGTDTQYF

J gene: TRBJ1-4
V gene: TRBV11-3
D gene: NA
clone size: once
CDR3 DNA: TGTGCCAGCAGCTTAGTGGAAGTGGCAGGGAATGAAAAACTGTTTTTT
CDR3 protein: CASSLVEVAGNEKLFF

J gene: TRBJ1-5
V gene: TRBV5-5
D gene: TRBD1
clone size: NA
CDR3 DNA: TGTGCCAGCAGCATGGGGACAGGGGGCCGCAATCAGCCCCAGCATTTT
CDR3 protein: CASSMGTGGRNQPQHF

J gene: TRBJ1-1
V gene: TRBV7-9
D gene: NA
clone size: NA
CDR3 DNA: TGTGCCAGCAGCTTAATGGGGCTACTGGCAACTGAAGCTTTCTTT
CDR3 protein: CASSLMGLLATEAFF

J gene: TRBJ2-1
V gene: TRBV11-3
D gene: NA
clone size: NA
CDR3 DNA: TGTGCCAGCAGCTTATATGGGGCCCTTGTGGTAGGTGAGCAGTTCTTC
CDR3 protein: CASSLYGALVVGEQFF